This passage covers 5 T cell receptor beta chains from one sample sequenced in a study of blood T cell repertoires in COVID-19. Sequencing was performed with immunoSEQ multiplex PCR; in TCRdb, only in-frame clones are kept and a portion is missing. Seen here are over 55,000 clones, over 80% observed once, and the top ten hold 6.5% to 8.5%. Sample: peripheral blood. These receptors were taken from a man aged 45-65 years with active COVID-19.

V gene TRBV30 combines with J gene TRBJ2-1, with 11 bases fitting TRBD2. CDR1 GTSNPN and CDR2 SVGIG come from the germline V gene (reference sequence). The CDR3 runs 14 residues. J was trimmed by 5 bases and V by 5 bases; bases with no gene match: 5. This chain's CDR3 is CAWSSGGTHNEQFF. CDR3 nucleotide sequence: TGTGCCTGGTCTAGCGGGGGGACACACAATGAGCAGTTCTTC.

The rearrangement links TRBV11-2 to TRBJ2-2; TRBD1 matches at 10 bases. Per the germline V gene, CDR1 is SGHAT and CDR2 is FQNNGV. The CDR3 totals 14 residues. The trim removed 5 bases at V and 4 bases at J, leaving 1 base unmatched. The CDR3 DNA sequence: TGTGCCAGCAGCCGACAGGGGGCCACCGGGGAGCTGTTTTTT. Its translation: CASSRQGATGELFF.

The chain links TRBV15 to TRBJ1-1; D may be TRBD1 (5 bases). V gave up 4 bases and J gave up 2 bases, with 14 bases separating them. The length of the CDR3 is 15 residues. Germline V gives CDR1 LNHNV, CDR2 YYDKDF (reference sequence). DNA of the CDR3: TGTGCCACCAGCACCCTAGCGGGGGGAAACACTGAAGCTTTCTTT. The encoded protein is CATSTLAGGNTEAFF.

This rearrangement joins TRBV28 to TRBJ2-2; TRBD2 is a possible D gene (5 bases). CDR3 size: 17 residues. Germline V gives CDR1 MDHEN, CDR2 SYDVKM. V was clipped by 7 bases and J by 5 bases, with 23 bases between them. The CDR3: CASTSGSVRTKTGELFF. As DNA, the CDR3 is TGTGCCAGCACCTCGGGGAGTGTCCGGACCAAAACCGGGGAGCTGTTTTTT.

The chain employs TRBV15 and TRBJ1-2; D not resolved. This CDR3 contains 15 residues. Trimming left V 1 base short and J 2 bases short, with 11 bases between. Germline lookup yields CDR1 LNHNV and CDR2 YYDKDF (reference sequence). CDR3 sequence (DNA): TGTGCCACCAGCAGAGCCCGGGATGTAAACTATGGCTACACCTTC. Amino acids: CATSRARDVNYGYTF.